This T cell receptor beta chain was found in a study of blood T cell repertoires in COVID-19. The overall study: T cells, B-cell-depleted T cells, or PBMCs supplied cDNA or gDNA.

The CDR3 has 16 residues. The V and J ends lost 4 bases and 0 bases, in that order; junction bases with no gene match: 7. Germline assignment: CDR1 LGHNA and CDR2 YSLEER. Original processing methods: Estimation of nucleated cell counts relied on the amplification of reference gene primers. TCRdb's table, derived via immunoSEQ multiplex PCR, lists solely in-frame clones and lacks some. Clone size and the V and J calls come from that table; the DNA yielded D and trimming. The sample includes over 150,000 clones, 75% to 90% seen only once; the top ten take roughly 9.2%. The sequenced material came from peripheral blood. The chain joins TRBV4-3 to TRBJ1-2; TRBD1 agrees at 8 bases. This TCR was recovered from an elderly woman with active or convalescent COVID-19. The CDR3 nucleotides are TGCGCCAGCAGCCCCGGGACAGGAATATCTAACTATGGCTACACCTTC. Protein sequence: CASSPGTGISNYGYTF.